Below are 29 T cell receptor beta chains sequenced from a single sample in a study of blood T cell repertoires in COVID-19. TCRdb's copy holds only in-frame clones and misses some; the assay was immunoSEQ multiplex PCR. The sample comprises roughly 330,000 clones, 80% to 90% of which are singletons, and roughly 1.1% rests with the top ten. Sequencing was performed on peripheral blood. These receptors came from a woman in her 50s with acute or convalescent COVID-19.

A single count supports this clone. V usage is TRBV6-4 and J usage is TRBJ1-5; the D gene is possibly TRBD1 (6 bases). This CDR3 region has 16 residues. CDR1 and CDR2 (germline): MRHNA, SNTAGT. The germline V and J ends were trimmed by 6 bases and 6 bases, with 21 bases remaining between them. CDR3 region: CASRHRARTGGQPQHF. For the CDR3, the DNA is TGTGCCAGCAGGCACAGGGCCAGAACTGGGGGTCAGCCCCAGCATTTT.

The CDR3 reads CAITPGSTGNTIYF. CDR3 sequence (DNA): TGTGCCATCACCCCTGGGAGTACCGGAAACACCATATATTTT. V usage is TRBV10-3 and J usage is TRBJ1-3; D is uncertain. V was trimmed by 7 bases and J by 4 bases, leaving 14 bases between them. This CDR3 is 14 amino acids long. The germline gives CDR1 ENHRY, CDR2 SYGVKD.

The V gene is TRBV30, the J gene TRBJ2-1, with 9 bases fitting TRBD2. Germline CDR1 is GTSNPN and CDR2 is SVGIG (reference sequence). V was pared by 0 bases and J by 7 bases, with 7 bases of the junction left unmatched. This CDR3 is built from 15 residues. CDR3 sequence: CAWSVAGGLRNEQFF. The CDR3 coding sequence is TGTGCCTGGAGTGTAGCGGGAGGTTTGAGGAATGAGCAGTTCTTC. Full variable domain (missing parts from reference TRBV30 and TRBJ2-1): SQTIHQWPATLVQPVGSPLSLECTVEGTSNPNLYWYRQAAGRGLQLLFYSVGIGQISSEVPQNLSASRPQDRQFILSSKKLLLSDSGFYLCAWSVAGGLRNEQFFGPGTRLTVL.

This chain joins TRBV30 and TRBJ1-2; 7 nucleotides match TRBD1. The V gene end was trimmed by 0 bases and the J gene end by 7 bases; junction bases not matched to a gene: 5. The germline gives CDR1 GTSNPN, CDR2 SVGIG (reference sequence). CDR3 length equals 13 residues. In DNA form, the CDR3 reads TGTGCCTGGAGTGTAAAGGGGGCAAGTGGCTACACCTTC. This gives the protein CAWSVKGASGYTF.

The gene calls are TRBV5-4 and TRBJ2-1, with D possibly TRBD2 on 5 matching bases. The CDR3 has 15 amino acids. In germline, CDR1 is SGHNT, CDR2 YYREEE (reference sequence). V gave up 1 base and J gave up 7 bases, with 15 bases separating them. In DNA, the CDR3 is TGTGCCAGCAGCTTGAGGGCCGGGGTACAGAATGAGCAGTTCTTC. Translation: CASSLRAGVQNEQFF.

The chain employs TRBV6-5 and TRBJ1-2; the D gene is possibly TRBD1 (6 bases). The CDR3 extends over 14 amino acids. V dropped 6 bases and J dropped 4 bases, with 15 bases sitting between them. Germline lookup yields CDR1 MNHEY and CDR2 SVGAGI. As DNA, the CDR3 is TGTGCCAGCAGCCGACAGGTCCGGATCTATGGCTACACCTTC. It translates to CASSRQVRIYGYTF.

The chain recombines TRBV5-1 with TRBJ1-1, with 9 bases fitting TRBD1. CDR3 length: 16 residues. The germline CDR1 and CDR2 sequences are SGHRS and YFSETQ. V shed 0 bases, J shed 3 bases, and the junction held 6 bases outside the gene matches. CDR3 protein: CASSLGQGGSYTEAFF. The CDR3 coding sequence is TGCGCCAGCAGCTTGGGACAGGGGGGAAGCTACACTGAAGCTTTCTTT.

The CDR3 spells CASSLEPGLNTEAFF. The CDR3 DNA follows: TGCGCCAGCAGCTTGGAACCGGGATTGAACACTGAAGCTTTCTTT. The rearrangement links TRBV5-1 to TRBJ1-1; D unresolved. Trimming shortened V by 0 bases and J by 0 bases, and 9 bases separated the two germline ends. The CDR3 runs 15 residues. CDR1 SGHRS and CDR2 YFSETQ come from the germline V gene.

The chain joins TRBV10-2 to TRBJ1-2, with a possible D match to TRBD1 (6 bases). Looked up from germline, CDR1 is WSHSY and CDR2 is SAAADI. This CDR3 contains 16 residues. V lost 3 bases, J lost 0 bases, and 14 bases lay in between. The CDR3 loop is CASSDEGGIANYGYTF. The CDR3 DNA is TGCGCCAGCAGTGATGAGGGGGGGATAGCTAACTATGGCTACACCTTC.

Details on this clone: The junction departs from germline at one end; a sequencing error may be responsible. The rearrangement uses TRBV6-1 and TRBJ1-6; weak D call: TRBD1 (6 bases). The length of the CDR3 is 15 residues. The germline V gene has CDR1 MNHNS and CDR2 SASEGT. CDR3 sequence (DNA): TGTGCCAGCAGTGAAGAGGGGGGGCAGACTTCTCCGTGGCGCTTT. This gives the protein CASSEEGGQTSPWRF.

This clone occurred once. The chain recombines TRBV5-1 with TRBJ1-3; 8 bases are a match to TRBD1. The V gene end was trimmed by 1 base and the J gene end by 3 bases; junction bases not matched to a gene: 9. This CDR3 spans 17 amino acids. The germline CDR1 and CDR2 sequences are SGHRS and YFSETQ. CDR3 residues: CASSLFLQGGSGNTIYF. Written as DNA, the CDR3 is TGCGCCAGCAGCTTGTTCCTACAGGGGGGGAGTGGAAACACCATATATTTT. Complete variable domain (other parts from reference TRBV5-1 and TRBJ1-3): KAGVTQTPRYLIKTRGQQVTLSCSPISGHRSVSWYQQTPGQGLQFLFEYFSETQRNKGNFPGRFSGRQFSNSRSEMNVSTLELGDSALYLCASSLFLQGGSGNTIYFGEGSWLTVV.

This clone was detected once. The chain couples TRBV24-1 to TRBJ2-3; 9 bases line up with TRBD2. After removal of 5 bases from V and 3 bases from J, the junction contained 5 bases not matched to a gene. The germline V gene encodes CDR1 KGHDR and CDR2 SFDVKD. There are 15 residues in the CDR3. The CDR3 DNA reads as TGTGCCACCAGTGCCGTAGCGGGGGATACAGATACGCAGTATTTT. This codes for CATSAVAGDTDTQYF.

The chain recombines TRBV25-1 with TRBJ1-3; 7 bases are shared with TRBD1. J lost 4 bases, V lost 3 bases, and 6 bases had no gene match. CDR1 is MGHDK, CDR2 SYGVNS, per germline. The CDR3 runs 15 residues. CDR3 nucleotide sequence: TGTGCCAGCAGTGATTTACAGGGGAACGGAAACACCATATATTTT. It specifies CASSDLQGNGNTIYF.

The V and J genes are TRBV4-1 and TRBJ2-3, with 10 bases identical to TRBD2. Germline assignment: CDR1 MGHRA and CDR2 YSYEKL. The CDR3 length is 17 residues. J lost 5 bases, V lost 0 bases, and 8 bases had no gene match. The CDR3 loop is CASSQDWSGGARDTQYF. The DNA of the CDR3 is TGCGCCAGCAGCCAAGATTGGAGCGGGGGGGCCAGAGATACGCAGTATTTT.

The chain couples TRBV7-9 to TRBJ1-1, with 7 bases aligning to TRBD1. The V gene's germline CDR1 is SEHNR and CDR2 FQNEAQ (reference sequence). J was trimmed by 5 bases and V by 5 bases; bases with no gene match: 11. CDR3 length: 15 residues. The CDR3 region has the DNA TGTGCCAGCAGCCCTTCGACAGGGTGGGAAACTGAAGCTTTCTTT. Its protein product is CASSPSTGWETEAFF.

The V call is TRBV5-1, the J call TRBJ2-1; 9 bases fit TRBD2. The CDR3 covers 17 residues. Germline V gene sequence: CDR1 SGHRS, CDR2 YFSETQ. V lost 4 bases, J lost 4 bases, and 12 bases stayed unmatched. CDR3 DNA: TGCGCCAGCAGCGACCAACCTATTAGCGGGGGATACAATGAGCAGTTCTTC. This sequence encodes CASSDQPISGGYNEQFF. Together with reference TRBV5-1 and TRBJ2-1, the CDR3 gives the full variable domain: KAGVTQTPRYLIKTRGQQVTLSCSPISGHRSVSWYQQTPGQGLQFLFEYFSETQRNKGNFPGRFSGRQFSNSRSEMNVSTLELGDSALYLCASSDQPISGGYNEQFFGPGTRLTVL.

The rearrangement uses TRBV29-1 and TRBJ1-4; D is uncertain. Trimming cost V 0 bases and J 5 bases, with 10 bases left between them. The CDR3 runs 14 residues. Germline V gene sequence: CDR1 SQVTM, CDR2 ANQGSEA. The CDR3 nucleotides read TGCAGCGTTGAAGATCTAGGCCGGAATGAAAAACTGTTTTTT. Translating gives CSVEDLGRNEKLFF.

The chain uses TRBV30 and TRBJ2-7; TRBD1 is a possible D gene (5 bases). The CDR3 length is 13 residues. Germline V gene sequence: CDR1 GTSNPN, CDR2 SVGIG (reference sequence). Trimming left V 5 bases short and J 2 bases short, with 13 bases between. This CDR3 is CAWSQGRAYEQYF. The CDR3 bases are TGTGCCTGGTCCCAGGGCAGGGCCTACGAGCAGTACTTC.

The V gene is TRBV9, the J gene TRBJ2-3, with 8 bases aligning to TRBD2. The CDR3 has 15 amino acids. From germline, CDR1 is SGDLS and CDR2 YYNGEE. The V gene end was trimmed by 0 bases and the J gene end by 5 bases; junction bases not matched to a gene: 5. CDR3 coding DNA: TGTGCCAGCAGCGTAGGGGTAGCGGGGTTAGATACGCAGTATTTT. Translated: CASSVGVAGLDTQYF.

The chain recombines TRBV2 with TRBJ1-2; D possibly corresponds to TRBD1 (5 bases). V was cut by 2 bases and J by 8 bases, with 9 bases left in between. Germline V lookup: CDR1 SNHLY, CDR2 FYNNEI. The CDR3 is made up of 12 amino acids. The CDR3 loop reads CASSEQGEGYTF. CDR3 DNA: TGTGCCAGCAGTGAACAAGGGGAAGGCTACACCTTC.

The gene calls are TRBV6-2 or TRBV6-3 and TRBJ2-6, with 10 nucleotides matching TRBD1. The CDR3 length is 17 residues. V lost 4 bases, J lost 4 bases, and 7 bases stayed unmatched. In germline, CDR1 is MNHEY, CDR2 SVGEGT. This CDR3 is CASSSRDRGGGANVLTF. The CDR3 region has the DNA TGTGCCAGCAGTTCCCGGGACAGGGGAGGCGGGGCCAACGTCCTGACTTTC.

The rearrangement joins TRBV21-1 to TRBJ2-3; TRBD1 is the table's D call, not checked against the DNA. TRBV21-1 is deemed a pseudogene. The CDR3 consists of 15 residues. CDR3 region: CASSTTAPGTDTQYF. In DNA, the CDR3 is TGTGCCAGCAGCACGACAGCCCCGGGCACAGATACGCAGTATTTT.

This chain uses TRBV7-3 with TRBJ2-3; the D gene is possibly TRBD2 (5 bases). CDR1 and CDR2 from the germline V gene are SGHTA and FQGTGA. The V and J ends lost 0 bases and 1 base respectively, with 17 bases between them. The CDR3 is made up of 18 amino acids. CDR3 nucleotide sequence: TGTGCCAGCAGCTTAACCGGCGCCTTGGGAGCTCGCACAGATACGCAGTATTTT. This codes for CASSLTGALGARTDTQYF.

The genes are TRBV5-6 and TRBJ2-3; 11 nucleotides match TRBD2. This CDR3 has 16 residues. The V segment lost 2 bases and the J segment 6 bases; nucleotides outside the gene matches: 8. Germline CDR1 is SGHDT and CDR2 is YYEEEE. In nucleotides, the CDR3 is TGTGCCAGCAGCTTAAGGACTAGCGGGTTAGGGGATACGCAGTATTTT. Its translation is CASSLRTSGLGDTQYF.

The chain employs TRBV7-2 and TRBJ2-5; D is undetermined. The CDR3 has 13 amino acids. V lost 5 bases, J lost 0 bases, and 7 bases lay in between. CDR1 and CDR2 (germline): SGHTA, FQGNSA. In DNA form, the CDR3 reads TGTGCCAGCAGCGGCCCAAACCAAGAGACCCAGTACTTC. The encoded protein is CASSGPNQETQYF. Full variable domain (rest looked up from reference TRBV7-2 and TRBJ2-5): GAGVSQSPSNKVTEKGKDVELRCDPISGHTALYWYRQSLGQGLEFLIYFQGNSAPDKSGLPSDRFSAERTGGSVSTLTIQRTQQEDSAVYLCASSGPNQETQYFGPGTRLLVL.

The V call is TRBV11-3, the J call TRBJ2-2; D not resolved. V was cut by 8 bases and J by 3 bases, with 10 bases left in between. The CDR3 spans 13 residues. Germline V gives CDR1 SGHNT, CDR2 YENEEA. Here the CDR3 DNA reads TGTGCCAGCTCTCAGACTCACACCGGGGAGCTGTTTTTT. This gives the protein CASSQTHTGELFF.

The rearrangement uses TRBV6-6 and TRBJ1-1; 9 bases match TRBD1. The CDR3 length is 15 residues. CDR1 is MNHNY, CDR2 SVGAGI, per germline (reference sequence). V trimming: 5 bases; J trimming: 1 base; junction bases outside the gene matches: 5. CDR3 sequence: CASSPGQGWNTEAFF. In DNA, the CDR3 is TGTGCCAGCAGTCCTGGACAGGGGTGGAACACTGAAGCTTTCTTT.

The rearrangement joins TRBV6-5 to TRBJ1-3; a possible D gene is TRBD1 (5 bases). Looked up from germline, CDR1 is MNHEY and CDR2 is SVGAGI. The CDR3 contains 14 residues. Trimming took off 8 bases at V and 0 bases at J, with 11 bases between the two ends. As DNA, the CDR3 is TGTGCCAGCGCCGCGGACAACTCTGGAAACACCATATATTTT. It encodes CASAADNSGNTIYF.

The rearrangement uses TRBV4-1 and TRBJ1-1; tentative D call: TRBD1 (5 bases). V lost 0 bases and J lost 12, with 11 bases in between. CDR1 is MGHRA, CDR2 YSYEKL, per germline. The CDR3 has 12 amino acids. DNA for the CDR3: TGCGCCAGCAGCCAAGATGCAGGGAGGACTTTCTTT. Its translation is CASSQDAGRTFF.